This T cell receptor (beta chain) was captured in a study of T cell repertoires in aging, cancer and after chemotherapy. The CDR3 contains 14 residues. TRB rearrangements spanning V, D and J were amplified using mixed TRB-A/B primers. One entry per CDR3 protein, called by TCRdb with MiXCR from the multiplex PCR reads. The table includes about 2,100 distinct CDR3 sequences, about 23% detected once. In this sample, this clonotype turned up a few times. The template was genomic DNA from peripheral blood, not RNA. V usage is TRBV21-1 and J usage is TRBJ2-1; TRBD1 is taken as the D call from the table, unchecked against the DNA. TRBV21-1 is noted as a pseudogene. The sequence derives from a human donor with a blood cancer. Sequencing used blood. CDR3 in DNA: TGTGCCAGCAGCTTACTGACAGGGTGGAATGAGCAGTTCTTC. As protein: CASSLLTGWNEQFF.